The 11 T cell receptor beta chains below come from one sample, sequenced in a study of shared clonotypes between healthy human individuals. Profiled with immunoSEQ multiplex PCR; TCRdb holds only in-frame clones, not every one. The sample has 2 million to 2.5 million clones, about nine tenths seen once. The sequenced material came from naive CD4+ T cells from PBMCs. The subset was: CD45RA+ positively selected. The receptors were gathered from a man aged 18 to 30 in good health. Some clones in this sample may be carry-over from other donors' samples.

This clone came up once. The chain employs TRBV19 and TRBJ2-7; a weak D match, TRBD1 (6 bases). V lost 11 bases and J lost 7, with 15 bases in between. CDR1 is LNHDA and CDR2 is SQIVND in the germline V gene (reference sequence). This CDR3 contains 11 residues. The CDR3 bases are TGTGCCGCCCAGGGGCTGGGGGAGCAGTACTTC. The encoded protein is CAAQGLGEQYF. Full variable domain (missing parts from reference TRBV19 and TRBJ2-7): DGGITQSPKYLFRKEGQNVTLSCEQNLNHDAMYWYRQDPGQGLRLIYYSQIVNDFQKGDIAEGYSVSREKKESFPLTVTSAQKNPTAFYLCAAQGLGEQYFGPGTRLTVT.

V usage is TRBV29-1 and J usage is TRBJ1-3; D gene ambiguous. This CDR3 spans 14 amino acids. Trimming removed 6 bases at V and 2 bases at J, with 14 bases between. From germline, CDR1 is SQVTM and CDR2 ANQGSEA. Here the CDR3 DNA reads TGCAGCGTCCACCGGACTGGGCCTGGAAACACCATATATTTT. It yields the protein CSVHRTGPGNTIYF. Full variable domain (missing parts from reference TRBV29-1 and TRBJ1-3): SAVISQKPSRDICQRGTSLTIQCQVDSQVTMMFWYRQQPGQSLTLIATANQGSEATYESGFVIDKFPISRPNLTFSTLTVSNMSPEDSSIYLCSVHRTGPGNTIYFGEGSWLTVV.

The J gene is TRBJ2-5, the V gene TRBV6-6; D is perhaps TRBD1 (5 bases). The germline V and J ends were trimmed by 6 bases and 11 bases, with 22 bases remaining between them. CDR1 and CDR2 (germline): MNHNY, SVGAGI (reference sequence). The length of the CDR3 is 14 residues. This CDR3 is CASRTADRPGEQYF. DNA of the CDR3: TGTGCCAGCAGGACAGCAGATAGGCCCGGTGAGCAGTACTTC.

This sequence joins TRBV9 and TRBJ2-2; 8 nucleotides align to TRBD1. The V and J ends lost 4 bases and 1 base, in that order; junction bases with no gene match: 6. In germline, CDR1 is SGDLS, CDR2 YYNGEE. The CDR3 has 16 residues. CDR3 bases: TGTGCCAGCAGCCCCCCCGGGACAGGGAACACCGGGGAGCTGTTTTTT. This encodes CASSPPGTGNTGELFF.

The J gene is TRBJ2-1, the V gene TRBV5-1; tentatively, D is TRBD2 (5 bases). Germline V gene data show CDR1 as SGHRS and CDR2 as YFSETQ. V dropped 2 bases and J dropped 5 bases, with 14 bases sitting between them. The CDR3 has 15 amino acids. CDR3 DNA sequence: TGCGCCAGCAGCTTCCTGGCGGGCCTTCACAATGAGCAGTTCTTC. Translation gives CASSFLAGLHNEQFF.

The chain links TRBV29-1 to TRBJ1-6; D unclear. The CDR3 loop spans 13 amino acids. Germline V CDR1 and CDR2: SQVTM, ANQGSEA. V lost 3 bases to trimming and J lost 5 bases, with 8 bases between them. DNA for the CDR3: TGCAGCGTTGACTTGGGCGATAATTCACCCCTCCACTTT. Protein: CSVDLGDNSPLHF.

This clone was seen only once. The chain uses TRBV4-3 and TRBJ2-1; D not certain. The V gene's germline CDR1 is LGHNA and CDR2 YSLEER. Trimming cost V 3 bases and J 8 bases, with 17 bases left between them. The CDR3 has 15 amino acids. CDR3 coding DNA: TGCGCCAGCAGCCATGCCCTAGGCCCCGGGCATGAGCAGTTCTTC. Translating gives CASSHALGPGHEQFF.

This chain connects TRBV15 to TRBJ2-7; D unresolved. Per the germline V gene, CDR1 is LNHNV and CDR2 is YYDKDF (reference sequence). The CDR3 covers 15 residues. The V end lost 1 base, the J end lost 1 base, and 11 bases lay between the germline ends. The CDR3 region has the DNA TGTGCCACCAGCAGAGCCGACGCTTGGTCCTACGAGCAGTACTTC. It yields the protein CATSRADAWSYEQYF. The whole variable domain, remainder taken from reference TRBV15 and TRBJ2-7, is DAMVIQNPRYQVTQFGKPVTLSCSQTLNHNVMYWYQQKSSQAPKLLFHYYDKDFNNEADTPDNFQSRRPNTSFCFLDIRSPGLGDTAMYLCATSRADAWSYEQYFGPGTRLTVT.

This clone was observed a single time. The V gene is TRBV2, the J gene TRBJ2-7; D not certain. Germline CDR1 is SNHLY and CDR2 is FYNNEI. With 5 bases removed from V and 2 bases from J, the gap between germline ends came to 16 bases. The CDR3 has 15 residues. The CDR3 coding sequence is TGTGCCAGCAGTTCCCCGACTCATCCCCCCTACGAGCAGTACTTC. Translated, it gives CASSSPTHPPYEQYF.

The chain is built from TRBV15 and TRBJ1-5, with D uncertain. Germline V CDR1 and CDR2: LNHNV, YYDKDF (reference sequence). The length of the CDR3 is 12 residues. V was shortened by 1 base and J by 7 bases, with 5 bases between the two germline ends. CDR3: CATSRGLQPQHF. CDR3 DNA sequence: TGTGCCACCAGCAGAGGTCTCCAGCCCCAGCATTTT. Full variable domain (remainder filled in from reference TRBV15 and TRBJ1-5): DAMVIQNPRYQVTQFGKPVTLSCSQTLNHNVMYWYQQKSSQAPKLLFHYYDKDFNNEADTPDNFQSRRPNTSFCFLDIRSPGLGDTAMYLCATSRGLQPQHFGDGTRLSIL.

This clone was counted once. This sequence joins TRBV5-6 and TRBJ2-7, with D possibly being TRBD2 (5 bases). This CDR3 spans 15 amino acids. The V end was cut by 2 bases, the J end by 6 bases, with 18 bases between. CDR1 and CDR2 (germline): SGHDT, YYEEEE. The CDR3 here is CASSFTRTRRGEQYF. In DNA form, the CDR3 reads TGTGCCAGCAGCTTCACTCGGACTCGACGGGGCGAGCAGTACTTC.